This is a list of T cell receptor beta chains from one sample in a study of blood T cell repertoires in COVID-19. The protocol was immunoSEQ multiplex PCR, while the TCRdb copy is restricted to in-frame clones and leaves out a portion. Here the sample spans around 200,000 clones, roughly 86% being singletons. The sequencing input was PBMCs or T cells enriched from blood (not recorded which). The receptors here all came from a man younger than 35 with acute COVID-19. Each CDR3 is given with its conserved first and last residue. Each record gives: CDR3 protein, CDR3 DNA, clone size, V gene, D gene, J gene. D genes are given only for firm matches. The size entry is marked missing in some rows and otherwise reads once, few, many or a size class.

CDR3 protein: CASSLVGQGDTGELFF
CDR3 DNA: TGTGCCAGCAGCTTAGTGGGACAGGGGGACACCGGGGAGCTGTTTTTT
clone size: -
V gene: TRBV7-9
D gene: TRBD1
J gene: TRBJ2-2

CDR3 protein: CASSPSKTNYGYTF
CDR3 DNA: TGTGCCAGCAGCCCGAGTAAAACTAACTATGGCTACACCTTC
clone size: -
V gene: TRBV7-2
D gene: -
J gene: TRBJ1-2

CDR3 protein: CASRVGGMNTGELFF
CDR3 DNA: TGTGCCAGCAGGGTTGGGGGGATGAACACCGGGGAGCTGTTTTTT
clone size: few
V gene: TRBV5-4
D gene: -
J gene: TRBJ2-2

CDR3 protein: CASSFDGQGSYGYTF
CDR3 DNA: TGTGCCAGCAGCTTTGATGGACAGGGGAGCTATGGCTACACCTTC
clone size: -
V gene: TRBV7-8
D gene: TRBD1
J gene: TRBJ1-2

CDR3 protein: CASSSSRVEQFF
CDR3 DNA: TGCGCCAGCAGCTCCTCTCGGGTTGAGCAGTTCTTC
clone size: -
V gene: TRBV5-1
D gene: -
J gene: TRBJ2-1

CDR3 protein: CASSLVPAGFGKNIQYF
CDR3 DNA: TGTGCCAGCAGCTTAGTCCCAGCGGGCTTTGGCAAAAACATTCAGTACTTC
clone size: -
V gene: TRBV7-2
D gene: -
J gene: TRBJ2-4

CDR3 protein: CASSLRRDLLYEQYF
CDR3 DNA: TGTGCCAGCAGCTTGAGGCGGGACCTTCTCTACGAGCAGTACTTC
clone size: few
V gene: TRBV5-4
D gene: -
J gene: TRBJ2-7

CDR3 protein: CASSTDRSSYNSPLHF
CDR3 DNA: TGTGCCAGCAGCACTGACCGGAGCTCCTATAATTCACCCCTCCACTTT
clone size: -
V gene: TRBV27
D gene: -
J gene: TRBJ1-6

CDR3 protein: CASRTGPEANYGYTF
CDR3 DNA: TGTGCCAGCCGGACAGGGCCAGAAGCTAACTATGGCTACACCTTC
clone size: -
V gene: TRBV28
D gene: TRBD1
J gene: TRBJ1-2

CDR3 protein: CASSQRGEVMYF
CDR3 DNA: TGCGCCAGCAGCCAACGCGGGGAAGTGATGTATTTT
clone size: -
V gene: TRBV4-1
D gene: -
J gene: TRBJ2-3

CDR3 protein: CASSLVPSRTGYEQYF
CDR3 DNA: TGTGCCAGCAGCTTAGTTCCGTCGCGAACCGGTTACGAGCAGTACTTC
clone size: -
V gene: TRBV7-6
D gene: -
J gene: TRBJ2-7

CDR3 protein: CASSEGQGSYEQYF
CDR3 DNA: TGTGCCAGCAGCGAGGGACAGGGGTCTTACGAGCAGTACTTC
clone size: -
V gene: TRBV11-2
D gene: TRBD1
J gene: TRBJ2-7

CDR3 protein: CASSPGLGNTIYF
CDR3 DNA: TGTGCCAGCTCACCAGGGCTCGGAAACACCATATATTTT
clone size: -
V gene: TRBV18
D gene: -
J gene: TRBJ1-3

CDR3 protein: CSVDSGLLQEQFF
CDR3 DNA: TGCAGCGTTGATAGCGGGCTCCTTCAAGAGCAGTTCTTC
clone size: -
V gene: TRBV29-1
D gene: TRBD2
J gene: TRBJ2-1

CDR3 protein: CARSQPGHPLRSSYEQYF
CDR3 DNA: TGTGCCAGAAGCCAACCGGGACACCCACTTAGGAGCTCGTACGAGCAGTACTTC
clone size: once
V gene: TRBV7-5
D gene: -
J gene: TRBJ2-7

CDR3 protein: CASSQDPAGQASDTQYF
CDR3 DNA: TGTGCCAGCAGCCAAGATCCGGCAGGCCAGGCCTCAGATACGCAGTATTTT
clone size: -
V gene: TRBV4-2
D gene: -
J gene: TRBJ2-3

CDR3 protein: CATSEPSGRGETDTQYF
CDR3 DNA: TGTGCCACCAGTGAGCCTAGCGGGAGAGGGGAAACAGATACGCAGTATTTT
clone size: -
V gene: TRBV24-1
D gene: TRBD2
J gene: TRBJ2-3

CDR3 protein: CASRLTGGATEAFF
CDR3 DNA: TGTGCCAGCAGACTCACAGGGGGGGCCACTGAAGCTTTCTTT
clone size: -
V gene: TRBV28
D gene: TRBD1
J gene: TRBJ1-1

CDR3 protein: CASGLSGVTEAFF
CDR3 DNA: TGTGCTAGTGGTTTGTCGGGGGTAACTGAAGCTTTCTTT
clone size: -
V gene: TRBV12-5
D gene: -
J gene: TRBJ1-1

CDR3 protein: CASSQVSTARYGYTF
CDR3 DNA: TGCGCCAGCAGCCAAGTCTCGACAGCGCGTTATGGCTACACCTTC
clone size: -
V gene: TRBV4-3
D gene: -
J gene: TRBJ1-2

CDR3 protein: CASSTSTGDRDEQYF
CDR3 DNA: TGTGCCAGCAGCACTTCGACGGGAGATAGGGACGAGCAGTACTTC
clone size: -
V gene: TRBV7-2
D gene: -
J gene: TRBJ2-7

CDR3 protein: CASSQDSDRRSLFF
CDR3 DNA: TGTGCCAGCAGCCAAGATTCCGACAGGAGAAGCCTGTTCTTC
clone size: few
V gene: TRBV14
D gene: -
J gene: TRBJ2-1

CDR3 protein: CASSQDSGRRRIYEQYF
CDR3 DNA: TGTGCCAGCAGCCAAGATTCTGGGAGGAGGCGAATCTACGAGCAGTACTTC
clone size: -
V gene: TRBV4-2
D gene: -
J gene: TRBJ2-7

CDR3 protein: CASSLQWTDTYEQYF
CDR3 DNA: TGTGCCAGCAGCCTACAATGGACGGACACCTACGAGCAGTACTTC
clone size: -
V gene: TRBV5-5
D gene: -
J gene: TRBJ2-7

CDR3 protein: CAFGQGPYEQYF
CDR3 DNA: TGTGCCTTCGGACAGGGACCCTACGAGCAGTACTTC
clone size: -
V gene: TRBV30
D gene: TRBD1
J gene: TRBJ2-7

CDR3 protein: CASSLTGDNQPQHF
CDR3 DNA: TGCGCCAGCAGCCTGACAGGGGACAATCAGCCCCAGCATTTT
clone size: -
V gene: TRBV4-1
D gene: TRBD1
J gene: TRBJ1-5

CDR3 protein: CASSPPGQGASQYF
CDR3 DNA: TGTGCCAGCTCACCACCGGGACAGGGGGCCAGCCAGTACTTC
clone size: many
V gene: TRBV18
D gene: TRBD1
J gene: TRBJ2-7

CDR3 protein: CASSQDVVQPQHF
CDR3 DNA: TGCGCCAGCAGCCAAGACGTAGTTCAGCCCCAGCATTTT
clone size: -
V gene: TRBV4-1
D gene: -
J gene: TRBJ1-5

CDR3 protein: CASSINSGNTEAFF
CDR3 DNA: TGTGCCAGTAGTATTAATTCGGGAAACACTGAAGCTTTCTTT
clone size: once
V gene: TRBV19
D gene: -
J gene: TRBJ1-1

CDR3 protein: CASSPPFRAGAYYEQYF
CDR3 DNA: TGTGCCAGCAGTCCGCCCTTTCGTGCGGGCGCCTACTACGAGCAGTACTTC
clone size: once
V gene: TRBV27
D gene: -
J gene: TRBJ2-7

CDR3 protein: CASSPSGANEQFF
CDR3 DNA: TGTGCCAGCAGTCCTAGCGGTGCTAATGAGCAGTTCTTC
clone size: -
V gene: TRBV28
D gene: TRBD2
J gene: TRBJ2-1

CDR3 protein: CASSAVPNTVNTGELFF
CDR3 DNA: TGTGCCAGCAGCGCCGTACCCAACACAGTTAACACCGGGGAGCTGTTTTTT
clone size: -
V gene: TRBV9
D gene: -
J gene: TRBJ2-2

CDR3 protein: CASSLSAGGASSYEQYF
CDR3 DNA: TGTGCCAGCAGTTTATCAGCAGGGGGCGCTAGCTCCTACGAGCAGTACTTC
clone size: -
V gene: TRBV28
D gene: TRBD1
J gene: TRBJ2-7

CDR3 protein: CASSYDLAGGGLAYEQYF
CDR3 DNA: TGTGCCAGCAGCTATGACCTAGCGGGAGGAGGTCTGGCCTACGAGCAGTACTTC
clone size: -
V gene: TRBV5-5
D gene: TRBD2
J gene: TRBJ2-7

CDR3 protein: CASSLLAGTGELFF
CDR3 DNA: TGTGCCAGCAGTTTATTAGCGGGAACCGGGGAGCTGTTTTTT
clone size: once
V gene: TRBV27
D gene: TRBD2
J gene: TRBJ2-2

CDR3 protein: CASSSRTVNTEAFF
CDR3 DNA: TGTGCCAGCAGTTCACGGACAGTGAACACTGAAGCTTTCTTT
clone size: -
V gene: TRBV13
D gene: -
J gene: TRBJ1-1

CDR3 protein: CASSIKRRNSNQPQHF
CDR3 DNA: TGTGCCAGTAGTATAAAGAGGCGCAATAGCAATCAGCCCCAGCATTTT
clone size: -
V gene: TRBV19
D gene: -
J gene: TRBJ1-5

CDR3 protein: CASSLPASGRTQETQYF
CDR3 DNA: TGTGCCAGCAGCCTTCCCGCTAGCGGGAGGACCCAAGAGACCCAGTACTTC
clone size: -
V gene: TRBV14
D gene: TRBD2
J gene: TRBJ2-5